What follows is one TCR beta chain and its context. In the original workflow: The assay estimated nucleated cells by amplifying reference gene primers. The method was immunoSEQ multiplex PCR; TCRdb's version includes in-frame clones alone and lacks a portion of them. That table supplies the V and J calls and clone size; D and trimming were determined from the DNA. The table shows about 120,000 clones, with around four fifths occurring only once. Germline V CDR1 and CDR2: SEHNR, FQNEAQ (reference sequence). There are 10 residues in the CDR3. V gave up 10 bases and J gave up 7 bases, with 8 bases separating them. The sample originates from a study of blood T cell repertoires in COVID-19.

The TCR was taken from a man between 60 and 75 years old with acute or convalescent COVID-19. Material for sequencing was peripheral blood. This sequence joins TRBV7-9 and TRBJ2-4; tentative D call: TRBD2 (5 bases). In DNA, the CDR3 is TGTGCCACCGGGGTGAACATTCAGTACTTC. It yields the protein CATGVNIQYF. The whole variable domain, filled in from reference TRBV7-9 and TRBJ2-4, reads DTGVSQNPRHKITKRGQNVTFRCDPISEHNRLYWYRQTLGQGPEFLTYFQNEAQLEKSRLLSDRFSAERPKGSFSTLEIQRTEQGDSAMYLCATGVNIQYFGAGTRLSVL.